This T cell receptor beta chain originates from a study of graft-versus-host responses after intestinal transplantation. Study-wide background: Transplantation in recipients was multivisceral, liver-intestinal, or isolated intestinal.

Repertoires were generated with immunoSEQ multiplex PCR, while TCRdb's copy carries only in-frame clones and drops some. Of some 55,000 clones in the sample, about 90% are singletons; the top ten hold less than 6%. The V gene's germline CDR1 is SNHLY and CDR2 FYNNEI. The germline V and J ends were trimmed by 8 bases and 4 bases, with 11 bases remaining between them. This CDR3 is built from 12 residues. This receptor was taken from a human patient who received an intestinal transplant, so some T cells may come from the graft donor. This chain joins TRBV2 and TRBJ1-2; D gene unclear. Sequenced here: PBMCs, sampled approximately 97 weeks after intestinal transplant. This chain's CDR3 is CASAPEGYGYTF. The CDR3, as DNA: TGTGCCAGCGCCCCCGAGGGCTATGGCTACACCTTC.